This T cell receptor beta chain was recorded in a study of molecular identifiers for immune sequencing clone quantification. Study summary: Sequencing covered four of five parts into which replicate RNA from around 20,000 or 100,000 naive CD8 cells was split.

CDR3 length: 16 amino acids. Germline V CDR1 and CDR2: SGHAT, FQNNGV. Comment on this clonotype: Its specificity is not known. One end of the junction does not line up with germline, which may come from a read error.

Study-level findings and limits: Clones exceeding 20 RNA copies carried over 99% of effector molecules but under 1% of naive-cell molecules.

TCRdb independently ran MiXCR on the PCR reads; one entry per CDR3 protein. Of about 640,000 distinct CDR3 sequences in the sample, about 20% are singletons; the top ten hold around 0.86%. As CD8+CD4-CCR7+CD45RA+ cells, naive CD8 T cells were sorted. The rearrangement joins TRBV11-2 to TRBJ2-2; the match to TRBD2 covers 8 bases. The clonotype comes from a human donor in good health. Some libraries in this study had Jurkat cell RNA spiked in. Sequenced sample: naive CD8+ T cells from blood, with Jurkat cell RNA spiked in. Subset: FACS-sorted CD8+CD4-CCR7+CD45RA+ naive T cells. DNA of the CDR3: TGTGCCAGCAGCCCAAAGACTAGCGAGAGTTCCGGGGGGCTGTTTTTT. The encoded protein is CASSPKTSESSGGLFF.